The 22 T cell receptor beta chains below all came from one sample that was sequenced in a study of beta chain features in type 1 diabetes. Reverse transcription of all isolated RNA meant that expressed TCRB transcripts were sequenced. Profiled with immunoSEQ multiplex PCR; TCRdb holds only in-frame clones, not every one. The table shows 350,000 or so clones, with about 20% occurring only once. The material sequenced was naive CD4+ T cells from blood. These receptors came from a woman between 18 and 29 years old in good health.

This clone was seen only a few times. The V and J genes are TRBV5-6 and TRBJ2-3; D not certain. V gave up 2 bases and J gave up 3 bases, with 7 bases separating them. The CDR3 has 13 residues. CDR1 is SGHDT and CDR2 is YYEEEE in the germline V gene. Here the CDR3 DNA reads TGTGCCAGCAGCTTCACAACAACAGATACGCAGTATTTT. Its protein is CASSFTTTDTQYF.

V usage is TRBV19 and J usage is TRBJ1-5; tentative D call: TRBD1 (6 bases). In germline, CDR1 is LNHDA, CDR2 SQIVND (reference sequence). V lost 6 bases, J lost 2 bases, and 11 bases lay in between. The length of the CDR3 is 14 residues. The CDR3 protein is CASRDSSRNQPQHF. In DNA form, the CDR3 reads TGTGCCAGTAGGGACAGCAGTCGCAATCAGCCCCAGCATTTT.

The table lists this clone with a few counts. The V call is TRBV2, the J call TRBJ2-7; 7 bases line up with TRBD1. V lost 4 bases to trimming and J lost 3 bases; unmatched junction nucleotides: 3. The CDR3 runs to 13 residues. Germline V CDR1 and CDR2: SNHLY, FYNNEI. The CDR3 sequence: CASSGQGYYEQYF. The CDR3 region has the DNA TGTGCCAGCAGTGGACAGGGTTACTACGAGCAGTACTTC.

This clone was seen just once. This chain uses TRBV30 with TRBJ2-3; TRBD1 aligns across 9 bases. With V trimmed by 5 bases and J by 2 bases, 5 bases remained unmatched. This CDR3 has 14 residues. Germline CDR1 is GTSNPN and CDR2 is SVGIG (reference sequence). The CDR3 region is CAWGGQGVTDTQYF. The DNA of the CDR3 is TGTGCCTGGGGGGGACAGGGAGTCACAGATACGCAGTATTTT.

The V and J genes are TRBV18 and TRBJ2-1; the D gene is possibly TRBD2 (6 bases). The CDR3 is 13 residues long. Germline values: CDR1 KGHSH, CDR2 LQKENI. The germline V and J ends were trimmed by 6 bases and 8 bases, with 14 bases remaining between them. CDR3 nucleotides: TGTGCCAGCTCCTGGCGGGAAAGCTATGAGCAGTTCTTC. This gives the protein CASSWRESYEQFF.

This clone was seen a few times. As DNA, the CDR3 is TGCGCCAGCAGTCATCAGGGGGCGGAAGGGAATGAGCAGTTCTTC. Translation gives CASSHQGAEGNEQFF. The chain employs TRBV5-1 and TRBJ2-1, with 8 nucleotides matching TRBD1. Germline-derived CDR1 and CDR2 are SGHRS and YFSETQ. CDR3 length: 15 residues. V lost 5 bases to trimming and J lost 7 bases; unmatched junction nucleotides: 11.

Only a few counts were recorded for this clone. J is TRBJ2-5 and V is TRBV9; D might be TRBD1 (6 bases). Germline V gene lookup returns CDR1 SGDLS and CDR2 YYNGEE. The V end lost 0 bases, the J end lost 2 bases, and 11 bases lay between the germline ends. CDR3 length equals 15 residues. CDR3 sequence (DNA): TGTGCCAGCAGCGTAGAGGGGGTCAGGCAAGAGACCCAGTACTTC. Encoded protein: CASSVEGVRQETQYF.

This chain connects TRBV7-2 to TRBJ2-3; 10 nucleotides line up with TRBD2. Trimming took 1 base from V and 5 from J; bases not matched to a gene: 9. From germline, CDR1 is SGHTA and CDR2 FQGNSA. This CDR3 region has 17 residues. The chain's CDR3 is CASSLVGTSGTIDTQYF. The CDR3, as DNA: TGTGCCAGCAGCTTAGTGGGCACTAGCGGGACGATAGATACGCAGTATTTT.

J is TRBJ2-5 and V is TRBV5-1; 7 bases map to TRBD1. The CDR3 spans 15 residues. The V gene's germline CDR1 is SGHRS and CDR2 YFSETQ. Trimming at V came to 4 bases and at J to 0 bases, leaving 6 bases not matched to a gene. Here the CDR3 DNA reads TGCGCCAGCAGCCCCGGGACAGTGTACCAAGAGACCCAGTACTTC. It specifies CASSPGTVYQETQYF.

The sample holds a few counts of this clone. The chain recombines TRBV7-9 with TRBJ2-5; D call uncertain. The CDR3 totals 15 residues. Looked up from germline, CDR1 is SEHNR and CDR2 is FQNEAQ (reference sequence). Trimming cost V 1 base and J 1 base, with 10 bases left between them. The CDR3 sequence: CASSLDATFQETQYF. The CDR3 bases are TGTGCCAGCAGCTTAGATGCTACTTTCCAAGAGACCCAGTACTTC. The full variable domain, its missing parts supplied by reference TRBV7-9 and TRBJ2-5, is DTGVSQNPRHKITKRGQNVTFRCDPISEHNRLYWYRQTLGQGPEFLTYFQNEAQLEKSRLLSDRFSAERPKGSFSTLEIQRTEQGDSAMYLCASSLDATFQETQYFGPGTRLLVL.

This clone occurred a few times. The chain combines TRBV30 with TRBJ2-7; no clear D gene. The CDR3 has 13 residues. Looked up from germline, CDR1 is GTSNPN and CDR2 is SVGIG (reference sequence). V lost 0 bases and J lost 6, with 12 bases in between. The CDR3 DNA reads TGTGCCTGGAGTGTACTGGGTAGCCTCGAGCAGTACTTC. This codes for CAWSVLGSLEQYF.

V and J are TRBV10-3 and TRBJ2-7; 11 bases are a match to TRBD1. J was trimmed by 7 bases and V by 6 bases; bases with no gene match: 5. Germline lookup yields CDR1 ENHRY and CDR2 SYGVKD. There are 13 residues in the CDR3. The CDR3 DNA reads TGTGCCATCAGGGACAGGGGGCCGGGGGAGCAGTACTTC. Translated: CAIRDRGPGEQYF.

The chain is built from TRBV9 and TRBJ2-3; perhaps TRBD1 as D (6 bases). The ends were cut back, 4 bases at V and 4 bases at J, with 25 bases in the middle. The CDR3 runs to 18 residues. CDR1 SGDLS and CDR2 YYNGEE come from the germline V gene. CDR3 in amino acids: CASSTPRRGGPYPDTQYF. CDR3 sequence (DNA): TGTGCCAGCAGCACACCTCGTAGAGGGGGACCTTACCCAGATACGCAGTATTTT.

This chain links TRBV7-9 with TRBJ1-4; a possible D gene is TRBD1 (6 bases). Germline CDR1 SEHNR, CDR2 FQNEAQ (reference sequence). The CDR3 is 15 amino acids. Deletions cut 5 bases from V and 8 bases from J, with 18 bases between. Here the CDR3 reads CASSPDRTLSEKLFF. CDR3 nucleotide sequence: TGTGCCAGCAGCCCAGACAGGACGCTTTCGGAAAAACTGTTTTTT.

This chain joins TRBV5-1 and TRBJ2-5; TRBD1 might be the D (5 bases). The V gene lost 4 bases and the J gene lost 2 bases, with 12 bases spanning the gap. The germline CDR1 and CDR2 sequences are SGHRS and YFSETQ. The CDR3 is 14 amino acids. The CDR3 is CASSPGRTQETQYF. In DNA, the CDR3 is TGCGCCAGCAGCCCTGGACGGACACAAGAGACCCAGTACTTC.

The rearrangement links TRBV30 to TRBJ2-2; a weak D match, TRBD1 (5 bases). V was shortened by 0 bases and J by 2 bases, with 7 bases between the two germline ends. The CDR3 covers 14 residues. The germline V gene encodes CDR1 GTSNPN and CDR2 SVGIG (reference sequence). The CDR3 DNA reads as TGTGCCTGGAGTGTAGGGGATAACACCGGGGAGCTGTTTTTT. Its protein is CAWSVGDNTGELFF. The variable domain in full, with the rest retrieved from reference TRBV30 and TRBJ2-2, is SQTIHQWPATLVQPVGSPLSLECTVEGTSNPNLYWYRQAAGRGLQLLFYSVGIGQISSEVPQNLSASRPQDRQFILSSKKLLLSDSGFYLCAWSVGDNTGELFFGEGSRLTVL.

The chain joins TRBV7-9 to TRBJ2-5; D is perhaps TRBD1 (6 bases). Looked up from germline, CDR1 is SEHNR and CDR2 is FQNEAQ (reference sequence). The V end was cut by 3 bases, the J end by 5 bases, with 16 bases between. This CDR3 is 15 amino acids long. For the CDR3, the DNA is TGTGCCAGCAGCTTTGGGCGCAGGGGCGGCGAGACCCAGTACTTC. This translates into CASSFGRRGGETQYF.

The gene calls are TRBV4-1 and TRBJ1-2; D unclear. The germline V gene encodes CDR1 MGHRA and CDR2 YSYEKL. CDR3 length: 13 residues. V was trimmed by 4 bases and J by 7 bases, leaving 13 bases between them. The CDR3 nucleotides are TGCGCCAGCAGCCGGAATGGCGGGAGTGGCTACACCTTC. Its translation: CASSRNGGSGYTF.

This sequence joins TRBV5-1 and TRBJ1-6; D is perhaps TRBD1 (6 bases). Trimming stripped 2 bases from V and 10 bases from J, with 16 bases between. Germline V gives CDR1 SGHRS, CDR2 YFSETQ. This CDR3 is built from 15 residues. The CDR3 DNA is TGCGCCAGCAGCTTCACCGGGACAAGCGACTCACCCCTCCACTTT. It encodes CASSFTGTSDSPLHF.

The V gene is TRBV6-6, the J gene TRBJ2-7; TRBD1 matches 12 bases. V dropped 6 bases and J dropped 7; count of bases not matched to a gene: 7. In germline, CDR1 is MNHNY, CDR2 SVGAGI (reference sequence). The CDR3 extends over 14 amino acids. CDR3 sequence reads: CASRGTGGVYEQYF. In nucleotides, the CDR3 is TGTGCCAGCAGAGGGACAGGGGGCGTTTATGAGCAGTACTTC.

This chain's CDR3 is CASSHPPGTGENEQYF. CDR3 nucleotide sequence: TGTGCCAGCAGCCATCCCCCCGGGACAGGGGAGAACGAGCAGTACTTC. This chain connects TRBV14 to TRBJ2-7, with TRBD1 identical over 10 bases. Germline V gene lookup returns CDR1 SGHDN and CDR2 FVKESK. J gave up 5 bases and V 3 bases, and 10 bases lay outside the gene matches. The CDR3 is 16 amino acids.

This chain joins TRBV27 and TRBJ2-3; weak D call: TRBD1 (5 bases). Germline V gene sequence: CDR1 MNHEY, CDR2 SMNVEV (reference sequence). V was pared by 8 bases and J by 2 bases, with 14 bases between. The CDR3 runs 14 residues. The CDR3: CASVGRVSTDTQYF. The CDR3 region has the DNA TGTGCCAGCGTCGGCAGGGTGTCCACAGATACGCAGTATTTT.